This T cell receptor (beta chain) is drawn from a study of cytomegalovirus exposure and HLA in healthy donors. The V gene's germline CDR1 is LNHDA and CDR2 SQIVND (reference sequence). This CDR3 spans 13 amino acids. V was shortened by 3 bases and J by 8 bases, with 11 bases between the two germline ends. In its sample, this clone was seen a few times. What it recognizes is unknown. Researchers ran the PCR with 60 Vbeta and 13 Jbeta primers. Assay used: immunoSEQ multiplex PCR; TCRdb lists only in-frame clones, some missing. The sample consists of about 200,000 clones, approximately 79% of them appearing once. Study-wide findings and caveats: Most TCRs appeared rarely, but some public TCRs recurred in many donors. There were around 160 TCR beta chains listed as cytomegalovirus-associated.

This chain uses TRBV19 with TRBJ2-4, with D possibly TRBD1 on 6 matching bases. The sample taken for sequencing was PBMCs. This sequence originates from a man in his forties or fifties in good health and CMV-seronegative. The CDR3 spells CASSITGSDIQYF. DNA for the CDR3: TGTGCCAGTAGTATCACAGGGTCAGACATTCAGTACTTC. Filled out from reference TRBV19 and TRBJ2-4, the complete variable domain reads DGGITQSPKYLFRKEGQNVTLSCEQNLNHDAMYWYRQDPGQGLRLIYYSQIVNDFQKGDIAEGYSVSREKKESFPLTVTSAQKNPTAFYLCASSITGSDIQYFGAGTRLSVL.